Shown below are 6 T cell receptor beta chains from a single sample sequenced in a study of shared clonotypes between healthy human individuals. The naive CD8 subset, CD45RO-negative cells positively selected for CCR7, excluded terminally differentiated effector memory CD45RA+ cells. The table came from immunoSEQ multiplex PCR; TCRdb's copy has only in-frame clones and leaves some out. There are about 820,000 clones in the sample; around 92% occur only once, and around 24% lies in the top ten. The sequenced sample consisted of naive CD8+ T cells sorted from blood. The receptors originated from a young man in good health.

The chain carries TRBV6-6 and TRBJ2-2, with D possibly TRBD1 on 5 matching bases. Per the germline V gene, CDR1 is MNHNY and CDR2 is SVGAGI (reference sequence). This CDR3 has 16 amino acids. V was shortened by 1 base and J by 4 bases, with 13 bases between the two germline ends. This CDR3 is CASSYFRQGTTGELFF. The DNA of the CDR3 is TGTGCCAGCAGTTACTTCCGGCAGGGCACCACCGGGGAGCTGTTTTTT.

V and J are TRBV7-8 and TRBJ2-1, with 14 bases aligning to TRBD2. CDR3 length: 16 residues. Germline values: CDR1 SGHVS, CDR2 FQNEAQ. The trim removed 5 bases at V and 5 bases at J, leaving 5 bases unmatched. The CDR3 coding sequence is TGTGCCAGCAGCGCCCGACTAGCGGGAGGGGACAATGAGCAGTTCTTC. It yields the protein CASSARLAGGDNEQFF.

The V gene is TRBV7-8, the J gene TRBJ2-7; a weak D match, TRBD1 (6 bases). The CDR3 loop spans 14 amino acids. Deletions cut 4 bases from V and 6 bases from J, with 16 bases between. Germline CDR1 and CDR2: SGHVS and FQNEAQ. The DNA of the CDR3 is TGTGCCAGCAGCTCGGCCGGGACACTCTCCGAGCAGTACTTC. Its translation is CASSSAGTLSEQYF.

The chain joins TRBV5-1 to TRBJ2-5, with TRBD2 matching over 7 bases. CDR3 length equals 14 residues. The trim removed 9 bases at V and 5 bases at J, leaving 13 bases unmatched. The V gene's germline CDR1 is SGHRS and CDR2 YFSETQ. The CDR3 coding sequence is TGCGCCACCTCTGAGGCAAGCGGGAAGGAGACCCAGTACTTC. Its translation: CATSEASGKETQYF.

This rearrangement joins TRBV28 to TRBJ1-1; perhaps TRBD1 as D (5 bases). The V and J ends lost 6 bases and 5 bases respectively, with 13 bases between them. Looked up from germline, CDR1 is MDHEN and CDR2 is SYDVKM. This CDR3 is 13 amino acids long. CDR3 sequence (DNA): TGTGCCAGCAGACAGCGGGGGACTACTGAAGCTTTCTTT. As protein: CASRQRGTTEAFF.

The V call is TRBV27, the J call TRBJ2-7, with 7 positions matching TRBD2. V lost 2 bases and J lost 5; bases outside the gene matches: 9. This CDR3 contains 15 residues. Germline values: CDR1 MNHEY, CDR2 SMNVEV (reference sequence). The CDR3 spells CASSLLGEGRNEQYF. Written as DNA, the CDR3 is TGTGCCAGCAGTTTACTCGGGGAGGGGAGAAACGAGCAGTACTTC.